The rows below give T cell receptor beta chains drawn from one sample of a study of T cells after yellow fever vaccination. TCRdb fed the 5' RACE reads into MiXCR, producing one record per CDR3 protein. Of about 320,000 distinct CDR3 sequences listed, about 10% are singletons. Specimen: CD4+ T cells sorted from PBMCs, collected 45 days after the yellow fever booster vaccination. Every receptor here comes from a man aged 18-30 years who received the YFV17D yellow fever vaccine. Each CDR3 is given with its conserved first and last residue. D genes are given only for firm matches. Rows may omit the clone size; those that give it use once, few, many or a size class.

D gene	clone size	V gene	J gene	CDR3 DNA	CDR3 protein
TRBD2	NA	TRBV20-1	TRBJ2-5	TGCAGTGCTAGAGATCCAGCGGGGCCCGAGACCCAGTACTTC	CSARDPAGPETQYF
TRBD2	NA	TRBV20-1	TRBJ2-3	TGCAGTGCTCCCCCCGGGGGGGGCGGCACAGATACGCAGTATTTT	CSAPPGGGGTDTQYF
NA	many	TRBV18	TRBJ2-5	TGTGCCAGCTCACCTGCCGTACAAGAGACCCAGTACTTC	CASSPAVQETQYF
NA	few	TRBV29-1	TRBJ1-5	TGCAGCGTTGGATATAGCAATCAGCCCCAGCATTTT	CSVGYSNQPQHF
NA	few	TRBV5-6	TRBJ2-2	TGTGCCAGCATCGAGACAGGGAACACCGGGGAGCTGTTTTTT	CASIETGNTGELFF
TRBD2	few	TRBV4-3	TRBJ2-3	TGCGCCAGCAGCCAAGACGGAGCGGGGATCACAGATACGCAGTATTTT	CASSQDGAGITDTQYF
TRBD1	NA	TRBV4-2	TRBJ2-3	TGTGCCAGCAGCCAACAAACAGGGGGGAATACGCAGTATTTT	CASSQQTGGNTQYF
TRBD2	NA	TRBV27	TRBJ2-3	TGTGCCAGCACTCCTCGTCCCCCGGGGGGGGCAGATACGCAGTATTTT	CASTPRPPGGADTQYF
NA	few	TRBV6-1	TRBJ2-1	TGTGCCAGCAGTGAAAACAGGGTCTTCAATGAGCAGTTCTTC	CASSENRVFNEQFF
TRBD1	many	TRBV7-3	TRBJ2-3	TGTGCCAGCAGCTTAATTCCGGGACAGGGTGGCACAGATACGCAGTATTTT	CASSLIPGQGGTDTQYF
TRBD2	many	TRBV18	TRBJ2-1	TGTGCCAGCTCACCCGGGACTAGCGGGGACAATGAGCAGTTCTTC	CASSPGTSGDNEQFF
NA	few	TRBV20-1	TRBJ1-4	TGCAGTGCGTATCAGAGGAACGCAGCTGAAAAACTGTTTTTT	CSAYQRNAAEKLFF